These T cell receptor beta chains were read from a single sample in a study of vaccination and CD4 T cells after COVID-19. TCRdb recomputed calls from the PCR reads with MiXCR, one row per CDR3 protein. The data hold approximately 19,000 distinct CDR3 sequences, with 35% to 55% observed a single time. Their recognized antigens are unknown. Source material: CD4+ T cells from blood, cultured in vitro. The receptors stem from a human donor who had recovered from COVID-19. The CDR3 runs from the conserved cysteine through the conserved F or W. Fields, in order: clone size, J gene, V gene, D gene, CDR3 protein, CDR3 DNA. The D gene is left open where the match is weak. Part of the rows lack a size; the others show once, few, many or a class for expanded clones.

few TRBJ1-2 TRBV21-1 NA CASSKGPDRGKCGYGYTF TGTGCCAGCAGCAAAGGACCGGACAGGGGGAAATGTGGATATGGCTACACCTTC
NA TRBJ2-7 TRBV6-5 NA CASSYSTGGSYEQYF TGTGCCAGCAGTTACAGTACCGGGGGATCCTACGAGCAGTACTTC
NA TRBJ2-1 TRBV7-3 NA CASSLGRDNEQFF TGTGCCAGCAGCTTAGGCAGGGACAATGAGCAGTTCTTC
NA TRBJ2-5 TRBV6-5 TRBD2 CASSYGAAGVETQYF TGTGCCAGCAGTTACGGGGCGGCGGGAGTAGAGACCCAGTACTTC
NA TRBJ1-6 TRBV2 NA CASSGTVNYNSPLHF TGTGCCAGCAGTGGGACAGTTAACTATAATTCACCCCTCCACTTT
NA TRBJ2-5 TRBV7-9 NA CASRSSETQYF TGTGCCAGCAGGTCGTCGGAGACCCAGTACTTC
few TRBJ2-3 TRBV7-9 NA CASSFLSPRDADTQYF TGTGCCAGCAGCTTTCTGTCCCCGCGGGATGCAGATACGCAGTATTTT
few TRBJ1-5 TRBV23-1 NA CASSQRPARGFNQPQHF TGCGCCAGCAGTCAGAGACCGGCTCGAGGATTTAATCAGCCCCAGCATTTT
NA TRBJ1-5 TRBV19 NA CASSIQRNQPQHF TGTGCCAGTAGTATTCAGCGCAATCAGCCCCAGCATTTT
NA TRBJ1-2 TRBV24-1 NA CATSDLARNYGYTF TGTGCCACCAGTGATTTGGCCAGAAACTATGGCTACACCTTC
once TRBJ2-6 TRBV5-1 NA CASSFGRTISGANVLTF TGCGCCAGCAGCTTCGGCAGAACAATTTCTGGGGCCAACGTCCTGACTTTC
once TRBJ1-2 TRBV7-9 TRBD1 CASNLDSGTGAYGYTF TGTGCCAGCAACTTAGACAGTGGGACAGGTGCATATGGCTACACCTTC
NA TRBJ2-1 TRBV18 NA CASSPTDNEQFF TGTGCCAGCTCACCGACAGACAATGAGCAGTTCTTC
few TRBJ2-7 TRBV24-1 TRBD2 CATSTSGKTYEQYF TGTGCCACCTCGACTAGCGGAAAGACCTACGAGCAGTACTTC
NA TRBJ1-6 TRBV5-4 NA CASSTTGANSPLHF TGTGCCAGCAGCACCACAGGTGCTAACTCACCCCTCCACTTT
few TRBJ2-7 TRBV21-1 NA CASSLDRPNSLYEQYF TGTGCCAGCAGCTTAGACAGGCCTAACTCCTTGTACGAGCAGTACTTC
NA TRBJ2-1 TRBV7-6 NA CASSLAGGGASYNEQFF TGTGCCAGCAGCTTAGCTGGGGGGGGGGCATCCTACAATGAGCAGTTCTTC
few TRBJ1-2 TRBV20-1 NA CSARNRGVGYTF TGCAGTGCTAGAAATCGAGGGGTAGGCTACACCTTC
few TRBJ2-7 TRBV28 NA CASTSWGSSYEQYF TGTGCCAGCACCTCTTGGGGCAGCTCCTACGAGCAGTACTTC
NA TRBJ2-7 TRBV15 NA CATSRDRREQYF TGTGCCACCAGCAGAGATAGGAGGGAGCAGTACTTC
NA TRBJ1-1 TRBV6-1 TRBD1 CASRRDRGTEAFF TGTGCCAGCAGAAGGGACAGGGGAACTGAAGCTTTCTTT
once TRBJ2-7 TRBV15 NA CATSLDIGTRHYEQYF TGTGCCACCAGCTTAGACATCGGGACCAGGCACTACGAGCAGTACTTC